This T cell receptor beta chain appears in the sequencing data of a study of early T cells in non-severe SARS-CoV-2 infection. Study details: The study sequenced bulk RNA from unsorted whole blood, with chains unpaired. Findings and caveats of the study: VDJdb matches were skewed toward anti-spike CD8 T cell responses.

Unique molecular identifiers tagged individual cDNA molecules. MiXCR was run by TCRdb on the 5' RACE reads, yielding one entry per CDR3 protein. This repertoire shows about 80,000 distinct CDR3 sequences, 14% found once; its top ten account for 11%. This clonotype was detected many times. Its antigen is not known. There are 15 residues in the CDR3. Germline assignment: CDR1 SGHRS and CDR2 YFSETQ. V was cut by 8 bases and J by 0 bases, with 15 bases left in between. The chain couples TRBV5-1 to TRBJ1-5; D is undetermined. The receptor was isolated from an adult who was a healthcare worker with PCR-confirmed SARS-CoV-2 infection or an uninfected control (not recorded which). Material for sequencing was whole blood. The CDR3 loop is CASSRIPGSNQPQHF. The CDR3 region has the DNA TGCGCCAGTTCCCGCATTCCGGGTAGCAATCAGCCCCAGCATTTT.